The source of this T cell receptor (beta chain) is a study of T cells in Graves' hyperthyroidism and ophthalmopathy. The CDR3 runs to 14 residues. Germline V gene lookup returns CDR1 GTSNPN and CDR2 SVGIG (reference sequence). With 3 bases clipped from V and 6 bases from J, the junction kept 5 bases outside the gene matches. Amplified regions were TCR beta CDR3 sequences from RNA transcripts. The HTBI set primed first-round TCR CDR3 RT-PCR. From the multiplex PCR reads, TCRdb called clonotypes with MiXCR, one entry per CDR3 protein. The table shows approximately 400,000 distinct CDR3 sequences, with around a sixth occurring only once. Only a few counts were recorded for this clonotype.

The rearrangement links TRBV30 to TRBJ2-1; TRBD2 matches 10 bases. The sequenced material came from blood. This TCR derives from a woman between 18 and 29 years old with Graves' hyperthyroidism. The CDR3 is CAWRKAGGPNEQFF. In DNA, the CDR3 is TGTGCCTGGAGGAAAGCGGGGGGGCCCAATGAGCAGTTCTTC.